This TCR beta chain was recovered during a study of T cell responses to AZD1222 COVID-19 vaccine. Some clones are missing from TCRdb's copy, which holds only in-frame ones; the method was immunoSEQ multiplex PCR. The repertoire holds about 150,000 clones, with 90% as singletons. Regarding the study as a whole: Researchers took repertoire samples only after the peak T cell response had come. Spike-specific TCR breadth and depth went up after people got two AZD1222 doses. White British ancestry dominated among donors, who included more females, and clonal diversity was possibly underestimated.

Germline CDR1 is SGHVS and CDR2 is FNYEAQ. The ends lost 2 bases at V and 5 bases at J; junction bases unmatched: 7. There are 15 residues in the CDR3. As concerns this clone: Its cognate antigen is unknown.

The chain joins TRBV7-6 to TRBJ2-5, with 8 bases matching TRBD1. This TCR was sampled from an adult in good health. Sequenced here: peripheral blood, sampled on day 0 of AZD1222 vaccination. CDR3 nucleotide sequence: TGTGCCAGCAGCTTAAACGGACAGGGTTTCGAGACCCAGTACTTC. Its translation is CASSLNGQGFETQYF.